A single sample is the source of the 8 T cell receptor beta chains below, sequenced in a study of low-dose radiotherapy and immunotherapy resistance in tumors. Time point specified: before trial treatment. Both TCRalpha and TCRbeta chains were reverse transcribed with V-gene-specific primers. TCRs were put through about 20 PCR cycles of amplification with Phusion. A constant-region primer and the V-primer adapter served as the primer pair. TCRdb reprocessed the reads via MiXCR and lists one record per CDR3 protein. The sample gives tens of thousands of distinct CDR3 sequences, 15% to 20% of which show up once; 2.5% to 3.5% is in the top ten. The sample was PBMCs, taken before treatment. The receptors shown here come from a male donor with prostate cancer.

Many counts were recorded for this clonotype. This chain connects TRBV20-1 to TRBJ2-3; tentative D call: TRBD2 (5 bases). The CDR3 spans 11 residues. The V gene's germline CDR1 is DFQATT and CDR2 SNEGSKA (reference sequence). V shed 6 bases and J shed 6 bases, with 10 bases lying between them. The CDR3 bases are TGCAGTGCAACCGGCGGGGATACGCAGTATTTT. It yields the protein CSATGGDTQYF.

This clonotype was recorded at least ten times. The V and J genes are TRBV4-1 and TRBJ2-7; TRBD1 matches at 11 bases. Germline CDR1 reads MGHRA; CDR2 reads YSYEKL. The CDR3 has 15 residues. After removal of 5 bases from V and 6 bases from J, the junction contained 9 bases not matched to a gene. CDR3: CASSYSGTGGSEQYF. As DNA, the CDR3 is TGCGCCAGCAGCTATTCCGGGACAGGGGGTAGCGAGCAGTACTTC.

Ten or more counts support this clonotype. One junction end does not reproduce the germline sequence, and a read error may be involved. This chain links TRBV29-1 with TRBJ2-7, with D maybe TRBD2 (6 bases). Germline CDR1 is SQVTM and CDR2 is ANQGSEA. The CDR3 covers 12 residues. The CDR3 sequence: CSAEGGGDEQYF. CDR3 bases: TGCAGCGCTGAAGGAGGAGGGGACGAGCAGTACTTC.

This clonotype has at least ten counts. The rearrangement joins TRBV23-1 to TRBJ2-7; TRBD1 agrees at 7 bases. TRBV23-1 qualifies as an ORF whose function is uncertain. Germline trimming cut 8 bases from V and 5 bases from J; bases unmatched to any gene: 12. This CDR3 has 14 residues. Here the CDR3 reads CASPQTGIDHEQYF. DNA of the CDR3: TGCGCCAGCCCTCAGACAGGGATTGACCACGAGCAGTACTTC.

This clonotype was detected ten times or more. The rearrangement uses TRBV12-3 or TRBV12-4 and TRBJ2-3; D unclear. The CDR3 consists of 14 residues. V was trimmed by 5 bases and J by 1 base, leaving 10 bases between them. The CDR3 DNA reads TGTGCCAGCAGTCCCGGGCTTGGCACAGATACGCAGTATTTT. It codes for CASSPGLGTDTQYF.

This clonotype was detected ten times or more. The chain combines TRBV6-2 or TRBV6-3 with TRBJ1-1; tentatively, D is TRBD1 (6 bases). The CDR3 has 13 residues. Germline loops: CDR1 MNHEY, CDR2 SVGEGT. V shed 7 bases and J shed 5 bases, with 14 bases lying between them. The CDR3 DNA follows: TGTGCCAGCAACTTCAGGGGCGGGACTGAAGCTTTCTTT. This sequence encodes CASNFRGGTEAFF.

This clonotype was seen at least ten times. The junction and the germline gene differ at one end; a read error may be behind it. V and J are TRBV6-5 and TRBJ2-1; the D is unclear. Germline V gene sequence: CDR1 MNHEY, CDR2 SVGAGI. The CDR3 consists of 15 residues. The CDR3 DNA reads TGTGCCAGCAGTTACTCGGCCGACTCCAACAATGAGCAGTTCTTC. Translation gives CASSYSADSNNEQFF.

This clonotype was observed at least ten times. This chain links TRBV25-1 with TRBJ2-3, with 7 bases identical to TRBD2. Germline loops: CDR1 MGHDK, CDR2 SYGVNS. V lost 3 bases and J lost 3; bases outside the gene matches: 6. This CDR3 is built from 15 residues. Here the CDR3 reads CASSEGSGDTDTQYF. The CDR3 DNA reads TGTGCCAGCAGTGAGGGGAGCGGGGATACAGATACGCAGTATTTT. The full variable domain, with the rest looked up from reference TRBV25-1 and TRBJ2-3, is EADIYQTPRYLVIGTGKKITLECSQTMGHDKMYWYQQDPGMELHLIHYSYGVNSTEKGDLSSESTVSRIRTEHFPLTLESARPSHTSQYLCASSEGSGDTDTQYFGPGTRLTVL.